The TCR beta chain under discussion was sequenced for a study of shared T cell receptors in the human thymus. Trimming took 4 bases from V and 0 from J; bases not matched to a gene: 6. The CDR3 spans 17 residues. Germline-derived CDR1 and CDR2 are SGHVS and FQNEAQ. Sequencing was performed with immunoSEQ multiplex PCR; in TCRdb, only in-frame clones are kept and a portion is missing. The table has under 850,000 clones, roughly 90% seen once; the top ten hold roughly 0.0097%. This sample also belongs to another study, concerning human thymus T cells. Per that paper: Healthy Finnish infants undergoing corrective surgery for congenital heart defects provided the donor material. The related literature has documented a marked overlap of thymic repertoires among unrelated individuals.

The TCR was taken from a boy under three years old with a congenital heart defect. The rearrangement joins TRBV7-8 to TRBJ1-3, with TRBD1 matching 10 bases. The sequencing sample was made of thymocytes. The CDR3 DNA follows: TGTGCCAGCAGCTCAGTCGGGACAGGGGACTCTGGAAACACCATATATTTT. It translates to CASSSVGTGDSGNTIYF.